This TCR beta chain is drawn from a study of T cells in Graves' hyperthyroidism and ophthalmopathy. Study conclusions and caveats: Most clonotypes expanded in the thyroid (above 0.001) were also present in blood.

It was RNA transcripts that yielded the amplified TCR beta CDR3 regions. First-round RT-PCR targeting the TCR CDR3 was performed with the HTBI primer set. TCRdb called the multiplex PCR reads again in MiXCR, with one record for every CDR3 protein. The repertoire holds roughly 170,000 distinct CDR3 sequences, about 15% seen once, with roughly 30% in the top ten. V was clipped by 0 bases and J by 7 bases, with 7 bases between them. In germline, CDR1 is MNHEY, CDR2 SVGEGT. The CDR3 runs to 13 residues. Graves' hyperthyroidism showing no ophthalmopathy progression within 18 months was considered stable. This clonotype was detected many times. Its antigen is not identified.

The chain combines TRBV6-2 or TRBV6-3 with TRBJ2-1; possible D gene TRBD1, 6 bases. This TCR came from a woman between 45 and 65 years old with Graves' hyperthyroidism. The sequencing sample was made of blood. For the CDR3, the DNA is TGTGCCAGCAGTTACTCGAGGGGGAATGAGCAGTTCTTC. Amino acids: CASSYSRGNEQFF.